This T cell receptor (beta chain) was documented in a study of T cell responses to AZD1222 COVID-19 vaccine. Study-wide findings and caveats: Baseline antibody screening turned up just a handful of seropositive AZD1222 recipients. White British donors predominated, females outnumbered males, and clonal diversity was possibly underestimated.

Per germline, CDR1 SEHNR and CDR2 FQNEAQ (reference sequence). This CDR3 contains 12 residues. The germline V and J ends were trimmed by 3 bases and 6 bases, with 8 bases remaining between them. Method: immunoSEQ multiplex PCR; TCRdb's copy keeps in-frame clones and lacks some. The sample yields 100,000 to 150,000 clones, over 75% seen once. Note on this clone: The antigen is undetermined.

The specimen was peripheral blood, collected 28 days after the second dose of the MenACWY control vaccine. The chain joins TRBV7-9 to TRBJ1-2; unclear D gene. The TCR comes from an adult who received the MenACWY meningococcal vaccine as a control. The CDR3 loop is CASSFTSDGYTF. DNA of the CDR3: TGTGCCAGCAGCTTTACTTCGGATGGCTACACCTTC.